The clone carrying this T cell receptor (beta chain) showed up just once. Its antigen is not known. The data stem from a study of CD8+ T cells in alopecia areata. Study context: The SALT score measured affected scalp surface percentage in treated patients. Study-level results: With tofacitinib ongoing, many expanded lesional clones persisted in both scalp and blood. Expanded CD8+ clones among the top 100, and scalp clonality, were significantly decreased by tofacitinib. With one nonresponder, baseline CD8+ expansion's link to response remains uncertain.

Specified treatment: oral pan-JAK inhibitor, 5-10 mg twice daily. Extracted from the samples, RNA was reverse transcribed into cDNA to serve as the sequencing template. Some clones are missing from TCRdb's copy, which holds only in-frame ones; the method was immunoSEQ multiplex PCR. The sample lists some 150,000 clones; 58% were seen once. The sample in question was CD4+ T cells sorted from blood, obtained at approximately week 60, from a patient treated with tofacitinib. This sequence originates from a human donor with alopecia areata.

This chain's CDR3 is CASSLGGVRDTQYF. CDR3 nucleotide sequence: TGTGCCAGCAGTTTAGGAGGAGTTCGGGATACGCAGTATTTT. The J gene is TRBJ2-3, the V gene TRBV27; a possible D gene is TRBD2 (5 bases). Trimming stripped 2 bases from V and 6 bases from J, with 12 bases between. The CDR3 is made up of 14 amino acids. Germline loops: CDR1 MNHEY, CDR2 SMNVEV (reference sequence).